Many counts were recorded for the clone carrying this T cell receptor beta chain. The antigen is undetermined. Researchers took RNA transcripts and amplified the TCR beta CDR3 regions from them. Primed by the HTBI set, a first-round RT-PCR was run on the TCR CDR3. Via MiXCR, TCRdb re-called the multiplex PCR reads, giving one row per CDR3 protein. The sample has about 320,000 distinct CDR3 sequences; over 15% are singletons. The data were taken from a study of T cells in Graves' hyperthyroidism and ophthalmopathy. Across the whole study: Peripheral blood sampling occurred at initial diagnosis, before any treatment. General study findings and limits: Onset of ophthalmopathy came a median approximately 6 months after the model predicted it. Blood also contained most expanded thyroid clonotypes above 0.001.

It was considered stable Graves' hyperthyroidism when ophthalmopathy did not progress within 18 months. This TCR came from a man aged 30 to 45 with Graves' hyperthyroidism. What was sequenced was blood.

The CDR3 DNA reads as TGTGCCAGCAGTTCGTTAGCGGCAGACTATGAGCAGTTCTTC. It yields the protein CASSSLAADYEQFF. The genes are TRBV3-1 and TRBJ2-1; D might be TRBD2 (6 bases). V was trimmed by 6 bases and J by 8 bases, leaving 17 bases between them. CDR1 LGHDT and CDR2 YNNKEL come from the germline V gene (reference sequence). The CDR3 extends over 14 amino acids.